These 30 T cell receptor beta chains originate from one sample sequenced in a study of monozygotic twins with inflammatory bowel disease. TCRdb derives one entry per CDR3 protein from the 5' RACE reads, leaving out DNA. This sample's table has hundreds of thousands of distinct CDR3 sequences. The sequencing sample was made of blood. Receptors originate from a human donor with ulcerative colitis or Crohn's disease, or a healthy co-twin of an affected twin (not recorded which).

This chain links TRBV10-3 with TRBJ2-5. This CDR3 region has 11 residues. Germline CDR1 ENHRY, CDR2 SYGVKD. The chain's CDR3 is CATQKQETQYF.

V gene TRBV12-3 or TRBV12-4 combines with J gene TRBJ2-2; TCRdb's D call of TRBD1 is untestable without DNA. The CDR3 consists of 11 residues. Here the CDR3 reads CASSPAQELFF.

The CDR3 region is CASSYLLTGGAGSGAEAFF. The V gene is TRBV6-5, the J gene TRBJ1-1; the TRBD1 assignment by TCRdb is unverifiable without DNA. This CDR3 is built from 19 residues. Germline V gene data show CDR1 as MNHEY and CDR2 as SVGAGI.

This chain connects TRBV5-1 to TRBJ1-1. The germline CDR1 and CDR2 sequences are SGHRS and YFSETQ. This CDR3 is built from 15 residues. CDR3 residues: CASSLAVGKRTEAFF.

The rearrangement links TRBV12-3 or TRBV12-4 to TRBJ2-7; TCRdb reports TRBD2, a call that lacks DNA to check it against. The CDR3 has 15 residues. CDR3 sequence reads: CASSPHSGGSYEQYF.

The chain joins TRBV5-6 to TRBJ2-7. This CDR3 is built from 12 residues. From germline, CDR1 is SGHDT and CDR2 YYEEEE. The CDR3 region is CASSISGYEQYF.

The chain recombines TRBV7-2 with TRBJ1-6. Germline CDR1 reads SGHTA; CDR2 reads FQGNSA. The CDR3 extends over 14 amino acids. The CDR3: CASSLSGVGSPLHF.

The chain carries TRBV21-1 and TRBJ1-6; as DNA is missing, the TRBD1 call by TCRdb cannot be tested. TRBV21-1 has pseudogene status. The length of the CDR3 is 18 residues. CDR3 region: CASSKEEKQVSYNSPLHF.

The chain carries TRBV19 and TRBJ1-1. CDR1 LNHDA and CDR2 SQIVND come from the germline V gene (reference sequence). The CDR3 is 13 amino acids. The CDR3 reads CASSIAVNTEAFF.

The chain is built from TRBV18 and TRBJ2-1. Germline values: CDR1 KGHSH, CDR2 LQKENI. CDR3 size: 15 residues. Here the CDR3 reads CASSPPTGTYNEQFF.

This sequence joins TRBV11-2 and TRBJ2-2; no DNA is available, so the TRBD2 call from TCRdb remains unchecked. The germline V gene has CDR1 SGHAT and CDR2 FQNNGV. This CDR3 spans 17 amino acids. The CDR3 loop reads CASSLGVWRKNTGELFF.

The chain combines TRBV12-3 or TRBV12-4 with TRBJ2-1; TCRdb reports TRBD2, a call that lacks DNA to check it against. The CDR3 has 15 amino acids. The CDR3 sequence: CASTPLAGNNNEQFF.

This sequence joins TRBV20-1 and TRBJ1-3; the D call from TCRdb, TRBD1, cannot be confirmed without DNA. Germline lookup yields CDR1 DFQATT and CDR2 SNEGSKA (reference sequence). The CDR3 has 14 amino acids. CDR3 sequence: CSATGEGPGNTIYF.

V is TRBV5-1 and J is TRBJ2-7; TCRdb names TRBD1, which stays unverified in the absence of DNA. CDR1 and CDR2 (germline): SGHRS, YFSETQ. This CDR3 has 14 residues. The CDR3 spells CASSLFRGGYEQYF.

This chain joins TRBV12-3 or TRBV12-4 and TRBJ1-4. This CDR3 is built from 12 residues. The CDR3 here is CASRGSPEKLFF.

The rearrangement uses TRBV3-1 and TRBJ2-1; TCRdb reports TRBD2, a call that lacks DNA to check it against. CDR1 and CDR2 (germline): LGHDT, YNNKEL (reference sequence). The CDR3 is 15 residues long. The CDR3 loop reads CASSQEAGRGGEQFF.

The J gene is TRBJ2-1, the V gene TRBV7-9; TCRdb selects TRBD1, and the lack of DNA leaves this call unchecked. Germline V CDR1 and CDR2: SEHNR, FQNEAQ (reference sequence). The length of the CDR3 is 17 residues. The CDR3: CASSLAWGGGLLNEQFF.

The V gene is TRBV10-2, the J gene TRBJ1-3. Germline V gene data show CDR1 as WSHSY and CDR2 as SAAADI. This CDR3 has 12 residues. The chain's CDR3 is CASTTGWDTIYF.

The chain has TRBV25-1 and TRBJ2-3; TCRdb reports TRBD1, a call that lacks DNA to check it against. CDR1 is MGHDK, CDR2 SYGVNS, per germline. The CDR3 covers 15 residues. The CDR3 here is CASSEVPPGTDTQYF.

The genes are TRBV18 and TRBJ2-3. There are 15 residues in the CDR3. CDR1 and CDR2 (germline): KGHSH, LQKENI. The CDR3 reads CASSSVGTSTDTQYF.

The rearrangement joins TRBV6-2 or TRBV6-3 to TRBJ2-4; TCRdb returns TRBD1, unconfirmable since there is no DNA. Germline loops: CDR1 MNHEY, CDR2 SVGEGT. The CDR3 extends over 15 amino acids. The CDR3 loop reads CASRKTALAKNIQYF.

The V call is TRBV2, the J call TRBJ1-1. CDR1 SNHLY and CDR2 FYNNEI come from the germline V gene. This CDR3 region has 13 residues. CDR3 amino acids: CASMTGMNTEAFF. The full variable domain, rest sourced from reference TRBV2 and TRBJ1-1, is EPEVTQTPSHQVTQMGQEVILRCVPISNHLYFYWYRQILGQKVEFLVSFYNNEISEKSEIFDDQFSVERPDGSNFTLKIRSTKLEDSAMYFCASMTGMNTEAFFGQGTRLTVV.

The chain joins TRBV20-1 to TRBJ2-2; TCRdb's D gene call, TRBD1, goes unchecked for lack of DNA. Germline-derived CDR1 and CDR2 are DFQATT and SNEGSKA (reference sequence). CDR3 length: 15 residues. CDR3 region: CSARSGQTYTGELFF.

The chain is built from TRBV23-1 and TRBJ2-7. TRBV23-1 is recorded as an ORF, its role being uncertain. The CDR3 contains 15 residues. This CDR3 reads CASSLPTGAPYEQYF.

The chain joins TRBV4-2 to TRBJ1-2; absent DNA, TCRdb's TRBD1 call cannot be checked. CDR1 and CDR2 from the germline V gene are LGHNA and YNFKEQ. The CDR3 is 16 residues long. The CDR3 reads CASSQEFVWGAGGYTF.

The chain combines TRBV5-1 with TRBJ2-4; TCRdb picks TRBD1, but there is no DNA to check that call. The length of the CDR3 is 13 residues. Germline assignment: CDR1 SGHRS and CDR2 YFSETQ. The CDR3 region is CASSLGGENIQYF.

The V gene is TRBV3-1, the J gene TRBJ1-2; TCRdb calls TRBD1, which cannot be checked without DNA. The V gene's germline CDR1 is LGHDT and CDR2 YNNKEL (reference sequence). There are 18 residues in the CDR3. The CDR3: CASSQLLPDSRKNYGYTF.

The V and J genes are TRBV20-1 and TRBJ1-4. The CDR3 consists of 17 residues. CDR1 is DFQATT, CDR2 SNEGSKA, per germline (reference sequence). CDR3 residues: CSAPRPFTGTTNEKLFF.

This chain uses TRBV7-6 with TRBJ2-1; TCRdb gives TRBD2 as the D gene, but with no DNA this cannot be confirmed. The CDR3 consists of 15 residues. Per the germline V gene, CDR1 is SGHVS and CDR2 is FNYEAQ. CDR3 loop: CASSSQTSGLCEQFF.

The chain couples TRBV12-3 or TRBV12-4 to TRBJ2-1; absent DNA, TCRdb's TRBD1 call cannot be checked. The length of the CDR3 is 13 residues. CDR3 loop: CASRSGGAPRQFF.